This T cell receptor (beta chain) was retrieved from a study of blood T cells in healthy people across ages. Overall study findings and caveats: Donors of long life had a larger count of naive CD4+ cells and greater diversity than aged donors.

Notes on this clonotype: Its target is not known. One end of the junction does not line up with germline, which may come from a read error.

Through a sample-barcoded 5' primer and a J-beta primer mix, a second PCR was run for 7 to 11 cycles. With 12 random nucleotides, a template-switch adaptor tagged each individual cDNA molecule. TCRdb re-analysed the 5' RACE reads in MiXCR, keeping a single row per CDR3 protein. The sample holds 780,000 or so distinct CDR3 sequences, 53% seen once. The germline V gene has CDR1 WSHSY and CDR2 SAAADI. This CDR3 spans 17 amino acids. Material: blood. The V call is TRBV10-2, the J call TRBJ1-1; 8 nucleotides line up with TRBD1. The source is a man aged 80 or over in good health. The CDR3 protein is CAGSETGGGWVRPEAFF. CDR3 DNA sequence: TGCGCCGGCAGCGAAACAGGGGGTGGGTGGGTGCGTCCTGAAGCTTTCTTT.